This T cell receptor (beta chain) was identified in a study of blood T cell repertoires in COVID-19. Profiling relied on immunoSEQ multiplex PCR, and the TCRdb table lists in-frame clones only, not all of them. The sample includes a few hundred thousand clones, under 90% of them seen just once. Participant-reported clinical history was the basis for cohort assignment. V was trimmed by 4 bases and J by 5 bases, leaving 17 bases between them. The CDR3 is 15 residues long. The germline V gene encodes CDR1 LGHDT and CDR2 YNNKEL (reference sequence). The chain uses TRBV3-1 (or the pseudogene TRBV3-2) and TRBJ2-5; a weak D match, TRBD2 (6 bases). The origin of this receptor is an older woman who had recovered from COVID-19. Sequencing was done on a sample of PBMCs or T cells enriched from blood (not recorded which). The CDR3 loop is CASSLLPIGGETQYF. The CDR3 DNA sequence: TGTGCCAGCAGCCTACTCCCGATAGGAGGGGAGACCCAGTACTTC.